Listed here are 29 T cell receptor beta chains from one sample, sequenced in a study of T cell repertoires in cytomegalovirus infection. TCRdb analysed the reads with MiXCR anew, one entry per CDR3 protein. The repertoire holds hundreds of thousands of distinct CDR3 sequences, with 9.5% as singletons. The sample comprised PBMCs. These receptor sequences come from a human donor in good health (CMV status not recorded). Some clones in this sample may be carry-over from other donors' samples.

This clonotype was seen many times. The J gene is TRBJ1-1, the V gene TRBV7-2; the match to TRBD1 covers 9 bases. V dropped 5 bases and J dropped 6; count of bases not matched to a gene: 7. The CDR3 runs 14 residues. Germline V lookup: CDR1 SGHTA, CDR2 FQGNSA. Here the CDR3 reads CASSAGTGIAEAFF. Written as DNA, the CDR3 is TGTGCCAGCAGCGCCGGGACAGGGATAGCTGAAGCTTTCTTT.

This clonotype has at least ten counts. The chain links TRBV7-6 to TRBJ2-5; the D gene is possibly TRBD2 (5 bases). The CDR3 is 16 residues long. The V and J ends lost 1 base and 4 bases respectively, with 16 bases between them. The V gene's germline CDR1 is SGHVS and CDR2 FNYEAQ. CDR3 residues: CASSLGPRGLGETQYF. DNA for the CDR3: TGTGCCAGCAGCTTAGGCCCTAGAGGGTTGGGAGAGACCCAGTACTTC.

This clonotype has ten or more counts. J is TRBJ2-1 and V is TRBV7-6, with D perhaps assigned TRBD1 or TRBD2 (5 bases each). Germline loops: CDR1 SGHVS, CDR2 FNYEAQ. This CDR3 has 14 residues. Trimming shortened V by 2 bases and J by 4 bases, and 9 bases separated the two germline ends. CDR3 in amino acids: CASSLSGGYNEQFF. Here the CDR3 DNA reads TGTGCCAGCAGCTTATCTGGGGGATACAATGAGCAGTTCTTC.

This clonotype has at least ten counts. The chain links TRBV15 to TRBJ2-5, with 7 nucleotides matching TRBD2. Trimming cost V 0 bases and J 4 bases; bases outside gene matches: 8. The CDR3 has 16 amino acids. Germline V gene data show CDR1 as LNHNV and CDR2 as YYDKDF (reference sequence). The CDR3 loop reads CATSRDGRGMGETQYF. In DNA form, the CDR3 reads TGTGCCACCAGCAGAGATGGGAGGGGTATGGGAGAGACCCAGTACTTC.

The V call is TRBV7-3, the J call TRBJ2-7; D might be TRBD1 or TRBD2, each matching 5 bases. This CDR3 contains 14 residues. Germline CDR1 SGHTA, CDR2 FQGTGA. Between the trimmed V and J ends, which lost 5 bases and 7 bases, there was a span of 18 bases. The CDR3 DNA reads TGTGCCAGCAGCCCTTCCGGGACCGCCCATGAGCAGTACTTC. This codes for CASSPSGTAHEQYF.

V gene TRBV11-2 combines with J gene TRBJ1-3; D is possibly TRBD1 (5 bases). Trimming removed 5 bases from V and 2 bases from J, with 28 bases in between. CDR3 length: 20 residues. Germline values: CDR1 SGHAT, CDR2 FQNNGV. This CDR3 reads CASSQTYEFFAGEAGNTIYF. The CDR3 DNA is TGTGCCAGCAGCCAAACTTACGAATTCTTCGCGGGGGAAGCTGGAAACACCATATATTTT.

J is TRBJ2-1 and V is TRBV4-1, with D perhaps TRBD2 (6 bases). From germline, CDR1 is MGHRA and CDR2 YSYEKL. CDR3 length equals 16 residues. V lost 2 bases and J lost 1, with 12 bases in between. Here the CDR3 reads CASSQKRRGSYNEQFF. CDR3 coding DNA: TGCGCCAGCAGCCAAAAGAGGAGGGGATCCTACAATGAGCAGTTCTTC.

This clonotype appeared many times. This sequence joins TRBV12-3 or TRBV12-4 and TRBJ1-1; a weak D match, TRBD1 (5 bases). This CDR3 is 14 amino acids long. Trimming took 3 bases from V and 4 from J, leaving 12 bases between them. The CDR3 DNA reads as TGTGCCAGCAGTTTGACAGTGGGGAGCACTGAAGCTTTCTTT. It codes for CASSLTVGSTEAFF.

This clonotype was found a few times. The CDR3 region has the DNA TGTGCCAGCCAGGGGGCTTTGGGCAATCAGCCCCAGCATTTT. Translation gives CASQGALGNQPQHF. The rearrangement links TRBV19 to TRBJ1-5; 8 nucleotides match TRBD1. The V gene end was trimmed by 9 bases and the J gene end by 2 bases; junction bases not matched to a gene: 6. This CDR3 has 14 amino acids. Per germline, CDR1 LNHDA and CDR2 SQIVND (reference sequence).

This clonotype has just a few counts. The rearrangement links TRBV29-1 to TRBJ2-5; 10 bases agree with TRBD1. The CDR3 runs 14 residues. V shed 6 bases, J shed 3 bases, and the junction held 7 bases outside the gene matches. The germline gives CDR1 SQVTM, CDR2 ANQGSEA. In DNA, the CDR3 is TGCAGCGTCCGGGACAGGGGTCAAAAAGAGACCCAGTACTTC. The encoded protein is CSVRDRGQKETQYF.

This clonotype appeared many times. The CDR3 loop reads CASSLNLMVGNTEAFF. The CDR3 DNA sequence: TGTGCCAGCAGCTTAAACTTAATGGTGGGGAACACTGAAGCTTTCTTT. The chain is built from TRBV7-2 and TRBJ1-1; no firm D call. Germline V gives CDR1 SGHTA, CDR2 FQGNSA. Trimming removed 2 bases from V and 1 base from J, with 14 bases in between. The CDR3 extends over 16 amino acids.

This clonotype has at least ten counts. In nucleotides, the CDR3 is TGTGCCAGCCTAGGGGGCCCCTGGTACTTC. This codes for CASLGGPWYF. The J gene is TRBJ2-5, the V gene TRBV6-1, with 7 bases identical to TRBD1. J gave up 13 bases and V 8 bases, and 7 bases lay outside the gene matches. CDR1 and CDR2 from the germline V gene are MNHNS and SASEGT. The CDR3 is 10 amino acids.

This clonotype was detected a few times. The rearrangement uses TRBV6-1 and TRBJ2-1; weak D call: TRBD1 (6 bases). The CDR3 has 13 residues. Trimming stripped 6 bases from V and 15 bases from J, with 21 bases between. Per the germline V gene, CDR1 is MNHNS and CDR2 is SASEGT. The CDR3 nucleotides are TGTGCCAGCAGCGAGGGGGTGGGCACAGCAGGGTTCTTC. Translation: CASSEGVGTAGFF.

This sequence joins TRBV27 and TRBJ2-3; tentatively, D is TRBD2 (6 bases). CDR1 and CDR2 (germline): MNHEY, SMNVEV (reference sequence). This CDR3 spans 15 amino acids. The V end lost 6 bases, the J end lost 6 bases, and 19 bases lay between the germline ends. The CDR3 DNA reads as TGTGCCAGCAGCCCCGGGACTCCCCTTCTCGATACGCAGTATTTT. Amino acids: CASSPGTPLLDTQYF.

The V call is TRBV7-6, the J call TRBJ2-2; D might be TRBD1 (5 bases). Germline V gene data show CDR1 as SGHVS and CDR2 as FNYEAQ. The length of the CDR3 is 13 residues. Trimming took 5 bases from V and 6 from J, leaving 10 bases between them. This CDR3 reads CASSQARAGELFF. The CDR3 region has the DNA TGTGCCAGCAGCCAGGCCAGGGCCGGGGAGCTGTTTTTT.

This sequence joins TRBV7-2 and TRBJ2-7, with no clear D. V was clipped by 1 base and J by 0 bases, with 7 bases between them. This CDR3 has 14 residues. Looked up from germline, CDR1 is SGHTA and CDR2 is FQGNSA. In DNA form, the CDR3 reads TGTGCCAGCAGCTTAGTTTCCACCTCCTACGAGCAGTACTTC. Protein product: CASSLVSTSYEQYF.

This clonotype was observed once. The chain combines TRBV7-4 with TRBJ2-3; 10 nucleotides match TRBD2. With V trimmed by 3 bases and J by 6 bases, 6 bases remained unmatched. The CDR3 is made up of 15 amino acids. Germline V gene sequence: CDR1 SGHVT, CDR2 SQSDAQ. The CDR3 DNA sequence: TGTGCCAGCAGCTTGCTAGCGGGGGCATCGGATACGCAGTATTTT. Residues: CASSLLAGASDTQYF.

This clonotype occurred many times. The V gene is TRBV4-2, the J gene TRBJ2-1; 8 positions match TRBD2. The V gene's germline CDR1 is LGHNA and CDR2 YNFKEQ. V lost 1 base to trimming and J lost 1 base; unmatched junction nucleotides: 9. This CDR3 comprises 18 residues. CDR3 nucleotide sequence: TGTGCCAGCAGCCAAGTCGGGGGTAGCGGGGCATCCTACAATGAGCAGTTCTTC. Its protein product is CASSQVGGSGASYNEQFF.

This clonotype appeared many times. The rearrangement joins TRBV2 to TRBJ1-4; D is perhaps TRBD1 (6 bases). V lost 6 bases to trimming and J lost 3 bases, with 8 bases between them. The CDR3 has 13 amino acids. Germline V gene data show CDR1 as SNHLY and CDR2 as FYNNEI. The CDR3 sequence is CASRRTANEKLFF. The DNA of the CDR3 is TGTGCCAGCAGGCGGACAGCTAATGAAAAACTGTTTTTT.

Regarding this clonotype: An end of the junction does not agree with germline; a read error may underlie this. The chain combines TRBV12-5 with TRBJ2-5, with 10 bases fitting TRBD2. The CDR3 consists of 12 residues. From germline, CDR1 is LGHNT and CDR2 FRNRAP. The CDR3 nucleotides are TGTGCTAGTGGTTTGGGGGCCGGGACTAGCGACTTC. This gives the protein CASGLGAGTSDF.

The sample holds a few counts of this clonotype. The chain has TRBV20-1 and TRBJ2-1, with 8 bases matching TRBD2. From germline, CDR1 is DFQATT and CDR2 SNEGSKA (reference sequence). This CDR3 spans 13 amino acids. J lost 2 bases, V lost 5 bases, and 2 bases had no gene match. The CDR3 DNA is TGCAGTGCTCCGGGACTAGCCTACAATGAGCAGTTCTTC. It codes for CSAPGLAYNEQFF.

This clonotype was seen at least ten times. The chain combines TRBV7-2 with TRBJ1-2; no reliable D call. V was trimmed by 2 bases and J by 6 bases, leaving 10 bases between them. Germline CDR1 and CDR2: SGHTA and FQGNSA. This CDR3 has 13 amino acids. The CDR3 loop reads CASSLSSPDGYTF. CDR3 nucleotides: TGTGCCAGCAGCTTAAGTTCGCCCGATGGCTACACCTTC.

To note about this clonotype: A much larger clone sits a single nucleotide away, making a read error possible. In nucleotides, the CDR3 is TGTGCCAGCAGCTTAAGGATAGCGGGGTACAAGCAGTACTTC. Protein product: CASSLRIAGYKQYF. The chain recombines TRBV7-2 with TRBJ2-7; 8 bases line up with TRBD2. V trimming: 2 bases; J trimming: 8 bases; junction bases outside the gene matches: 8. CDR3 length equals 14 residues. Germline V gene lookup returns CDR1 SGHTA and CDR2 FQGNSA.

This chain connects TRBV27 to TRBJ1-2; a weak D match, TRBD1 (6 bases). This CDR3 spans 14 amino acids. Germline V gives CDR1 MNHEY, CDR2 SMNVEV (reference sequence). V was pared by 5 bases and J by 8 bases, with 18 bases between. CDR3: CASSEGDRPAGYTF. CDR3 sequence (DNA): TGTGCCAGCAGTGAGGGGGACCGCCCGGCGGGCTACACCTTC.

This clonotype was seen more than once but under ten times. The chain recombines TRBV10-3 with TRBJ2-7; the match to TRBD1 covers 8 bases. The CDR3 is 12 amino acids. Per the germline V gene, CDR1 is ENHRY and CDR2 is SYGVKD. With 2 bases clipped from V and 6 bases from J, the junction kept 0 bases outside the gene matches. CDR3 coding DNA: TGTGCCATCAGTGAGACAGGGGGCGAGCAGTACTTC. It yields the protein CAISETGGEQYF.

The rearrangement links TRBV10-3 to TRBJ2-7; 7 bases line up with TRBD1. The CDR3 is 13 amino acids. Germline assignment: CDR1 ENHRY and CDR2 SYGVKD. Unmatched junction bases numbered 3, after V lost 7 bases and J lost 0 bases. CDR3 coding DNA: TGTGCCATCACCCAGGGGGTCTCCTACGAGCAGTACTTC. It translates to CAITQGVSYEQYF.

This chain's CDR3 is CASSQEYRLGEKLFF. CDR3 DNA sequence: TGCGCCAGCAGCCAAGAATACAGGTTGGGAGAAAAACTGTTTTTT. V gene TRBV4-3 combines with J gene TRBJ1-4, with a possible D match to TRBD1 (5 bases). CDR1 is LGHNA and CDR2 is YSLEER in the germline V gene. V was cut by 0 bases and J by 8 bases, with 13 bases left in between. This CDR3 has 15 amino acids.

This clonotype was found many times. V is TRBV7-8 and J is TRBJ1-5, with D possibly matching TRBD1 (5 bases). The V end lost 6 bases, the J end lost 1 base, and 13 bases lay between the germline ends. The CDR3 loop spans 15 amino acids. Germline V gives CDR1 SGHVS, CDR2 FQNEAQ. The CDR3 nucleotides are TGTGCCAGCAGGCGGACTCAGGGAAGCAATCAGCCCCAGCATTTT. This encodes CASRRTQGSNQPQHF.

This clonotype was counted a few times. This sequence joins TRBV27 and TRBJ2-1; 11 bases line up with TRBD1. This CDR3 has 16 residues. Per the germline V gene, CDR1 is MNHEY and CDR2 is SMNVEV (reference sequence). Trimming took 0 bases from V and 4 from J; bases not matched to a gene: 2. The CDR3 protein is CASSLSGQGVYNEQFF. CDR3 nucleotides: TGTGCCAGCAGTTTATCGGGACAGGGGGTATACAATGAGCAGTTCTTC.